This passage covers 28 T cell receptor beta chains from one sample sequenced in a study of blood T cell repertoires in COVID-19. Data came from immunoSEQ multiplex PCR; TCRdb stores just in-frame clones and leaves some out. This repertoire shows some 390,000 clones, more than 80% found once; its top ten account for roughly 1.1%. Sequencing used PBMCs or T cells enriched from blood (not recorded which). Every receptor here comes from a man aged 30 to 45 who had recovered from COVID-19.

The V and J genes are TRBV19 and TRBJ2-7; tentatively, D is TRBD1 (7 bases). Trimming removed 1 base from V and 1 base from J, with 11 bases in between. The germline V gene has CDR1 LNHDA and CDR2 SQIVND (reference sequence). The CDR3 runs to 15 residues. DNA for the CDR3: TGTGCCAGTAGTATAGGACAGGGACTTTCCTACGAGCAGTACTTC. Translating gives CASSIGQGLSYEQYF.

V gene TRBV30 combines with J gene TRBJ2-7; possible D gene TRBD1, 5 bases. With 2 bases removed from V and 5 bases from J, the gap between germline ends came to 16 bases. Germline lookup yields CDR1 GTSNPN and CDR2 SVGIG (reference sequence). The CDR3 is made up of 14 amino acids. The CDR3 DNA follows: TGTGCCTGGAGTCAGACCTCAGGGTTCAACGAGCAGTACTTC. This translates into CAWSQTSGFNEQYF.

V gene TRBV5-1 combines with J gene TRBJ2-6; TRBD2 might be the D (6 bases). The CDR3 is 17 residues long. The germline V gene has CDR1 SGHRS and CDR2 YFSETQ. V lost 3 bases and J lost 0, with 13 bases in between. The CDR3 loop reads CASSSGDRRSGANVLTF. The CDR3 bases are TGCGCCAGCAGCTCGGGAGACAGACGCTCTGGGGCCAACGTCCTGACTTTC.

The gene calls are TRBV4-1 and TRBJ2-2; 12 nucleotides agree with TRBD1. The CDR3 is 17 residues long. Germline V gives CDR1 MGHRA, CDR2 YSYEKL. Trimming took 2 bases from V and 2 from J; bases not matched to a gene: 3. In nucleotides, the CDR3 is TGCGCCAGCAGCCAAACCGGGACAGGGGGCAACACCGGGGAGCTGTTTTTT. The encoded protein is CASSQTGTGGNTGELFF.

This rearrangement joins TRBV7-8 to TRBJ2-1; 12 bases are shared with TRBD2. The CDR3 is 13 residues long. With 5 bases clipped from V and 9 bases from J, the junction kept 2 bases outside the gene matches. Germline V lookup: CDR1 SGHVS, CDR2 FQNEAQ. The DNA of the CDR3 is TGTGCCAGCAGCAGACTAGCGGGAGCTGAGCAGTTCTTC. This codes for CASSRLAGAEQFF.

J is TRBJ1-5 and V is TRBV28; D gene ambiguous. Between the trimmed V and J ends, which lost 3 bases and 5 bases, there was a span of 8 bases. The length of the CDR3 is 13 residues. Germline V gene data show CDR1 as MDHEN and CDR2 as SYDVKM. The CDR3: CASSLEADQPQHF. In DNA form, the CDR3 reads TGTGCCAGCAGTTTGGAGGCGGATCAGCCCCAGCATTTT.

In this sample, this clone turned up once. The chain recombines TRBV20-1 with TRBJ2-1, with unresolved D. V shed 3 bases and J shed 7 bases, with 16 bases lying between them. The germline V gene has CDR1 DFQATT and CDR2 SNEGSKA (reference sequence). This CDR3 has 14 residues. CDR3: CSASRVRSLNEQFF. The CDR3 DNA follows: TGCAGTGCTAGTAGAGTTAGGAGTTTAAATGAGCAGTTCTTC.

This chain connects TRBV5-1 to TRBJ2-3, with D unresolved. The germline gives CDR1 SGHRS, CDR2 YFSETQ. The CDR3 contains 14 residues. V lost 0 bases and J 2 bases, leaving 7 bases between the germline ends. The CDR3 DNA reads as TGCGCCAGCAGCTTGGCCGTGTACACAGATACGCAGTATTTT. Its protein is CASSLAVYTDTQYF.

The chain couples TRBV7-7 to TRBJ2-5; 8 bases map to TRBD2. Losses at the gene ends were 2 bases for V and 1 base for J; bases not matched to a gene: 3. This CDR3 spans 15 amino acids. CDR1 is SSHAT, CDR2 FNYEAQ, per germline (reference sequence). The CDR3 region is CASSLHGGVQETQYF. The CDR3 DNA reads as TGTGCCAGCAGCTTACACGGGGGGGTCCAAGAGACCCAGTACTTC.

This chain uses TRBV28 with TRBJ2-3; 9 bases align to TRBD2. Trimming cost V 6 bases and J 6 bases; bases outside gene matches: 13. The CDR3 runs to 16 residues. Germline V gene sequence: CDR1 MDHEN, CDR2 SYDVKM. The CDR3 protein is CASRRRGSGSSDTQYF. The CDR3 DNA reads as TGTGCCAGCAGGAGACGGGGTAGCGGGAGCTCTGATACGCAGTATTTT.

V is TRBV7-7 and J is TRBJ1-1; D perhaps matches TRBD1 (6 bases). The germline V and J ends were trimmed by 5 bases and 1 base, with 8 bases remaining between them. Germline V gives CDR1 SSHAT, CDR2 FNYEAQ (reference sequence). CDR3 size: 13 residues. The CDR3 DNA sequence: TGTGCCAGCAGCCGACAGGAGAACACTGAAGCTTTCTTT. It is translated as CASSRQENTEAFF.

The chain couples TRBV7-9 to TRBJ2-1; 13 nucleotides line up with TRBD2. The V and J ends lost 5 bases and 7 bases, in that order; junction bases with no gene match: 5. The CDR3 extends over 15 amino acids. CDR1 and CDR2 (germline): SEHNR, FQNEAQ (reference sequence). CDR3 in amino acids: CASSRTSGSRNEQFF. The CDR3 DNA reads TGTGCCAGCAGCCGGACTAGCGGGAGTAGGAATGAGCAGTTCTTC.

The V call is TRBV4-1, the J call TRBJ2-4; D may be TRBD2 (5 bases). The germline V gene encodes CDR1 MGHRA and CDR2 YSYEKL. The V end lost 4 bases, the J end lost 0 bases, and 16 bases lay between the germline ends. The CDR3 length is 17 residues. Here the CDR3 reads CASSPHERALAKNIQYF. The CDR3 DNA follows: TGCGCCAGCAGCCCCCATGAGAGGGCCCTAGCCAAAAACATTCAGTACTTC.

V is TRBV4-2 and J is TRBJ1-1; D is perhaps TRBD1 (6 bases). V lost 2 bases and J lost 3, with 16 bases in between. This CDR3 contains 16 residues. Germline V gene lookup returns CDR1 LGHNA and CDR2 YNFKEQ. CDR3 residues: CASSQLGARQDTEAFF. Here the CDR3 DNA reads TGTGCCAGCAGCCAACTGGGGGCTAGACAGGACACTGAAGCTTTCTTT.

This chain uses TRBV19 with TRBJ2-1; 7 bases line up with TRBD2. Germline CDR1 LNHDA, CDR2 SQIVND (reference sequence). CDR3 length equals 13 residues. The V segment lost 7 bases and the J segment 7 bases; nucleotides outside the gene matches: 7. CDR3 in DNA: TGTGCCAGTAATCACGCGGGAGAAAATGAGCAGTTCTTC. This sequence encodes CASNHAGENEQFF.

V usage is TRBV7-9 and J usage is TRBJ1-6; 7 bases are shared with TRBD1. Germline CDR1 SEHNR, CDR2 FQNEAQ (reference sequence). V lost 5 bases to trimming and J lost 5 bases; unmatched junction nucleotides: 6. This CDR3 region has 15 residues. Written as DNA, the CDR3 is TGTGCCAGCAGCCCCCGAGGGACAGATAATTCACCCCTCCACTTT. Its protein is CASSPRGTDNSPLHF.

The chain recombines TRBV6-6 with TRBJ2-3, with TRBD1 matching over 8 bases. The CDR3 sequence is 15 residues long. Germline V CDR1 and CDR2: MNHNY, SVGAGI (reference sequence). J was trimmed by 4 bases and V by 7 bases; bases with no gene match: 10. The CDR3 DNA is TGTGCCAGCACCCTACAGGGGGGTATTTCAGATACGCAGTATTTT. Encoded protein: CASTLQGGISDTQYF.

This clone was detected only once. The rearrangement uses TRBV3-1 (or the pseudogene TRBV3-2) and TRBJ1-5; no definite D call. The length of the CDR3 is 13 residues. Germline CDR1 is LGHDT and CDR2 is YNNKEL (reference sequence). The V and J ends lost 5 bases and 8 bases respectively, with 13 bases between them. CDR3 in DNA: TGTGCCAGCAGCTCCACTAGGACGGAGCCCCAGCATTTT. Residues: CASSSTRTEPQHF.

The rearrangement uses TRBV30 and TRBJ2-7; perhaps TRBD1 as D (6 bases). The CDR3 runs 14 residues. The V gene lost 5 bases and the J gene lost 2 bases, with 16 bases spanning the gap. Germline CDR1 is GTSNPN and CDR2 is SVGIG (reference sequence). The CDR3 spells CAWARQDPTYEQYF. The DNA of the CDR3 is TGTGCCTGGGCGAGACAGGACCCGACCTACGAGCAGTACTTC.

The rearrangement uses TRBV7-2 and TRBJ2-3; TRBD1 matches at 7 bases. Trimming took 5 bases from V and 1 from J; bases not matched to a gene: 12. In germline, CDR1 is SGHTA, CDR2 FQGNSA. The CDR3 spans 17 residues. The CDR3 DNA follows: TGTGCCAGCAGCACCCGCCCGACAGGGTCTGGCACAGATACGCAGTATTTT. The encoded protein is CASSTRPTGSGTDTQYF.

This clone showed up just once. The chain has TRBV6-1 and TRBJ2-7; TRBD2 agrees at 7 bases. This CDR3 comprises 15 residues. CDR1 and CDR2 from the germline V gene are MNHNS and SASEGT. The J segment lost 3 bases and the V segment lost 2 bases, leaving 7 bases of the junction unmatched. The CDR3 sequence: CASSEFGGVYYEQYF. The CDR3 DNA reads as TGTGCCAGCAGTGAATTTGGGGGGGTCTACTACGAGCAGTACTTC.

The chain employs TRBV27 and TRBJ2-4; TRBD1 might be the D (7 bases). The length of the CDR3 is 16 residues. CDR1 is MNHEY, CDR2 SMNVEV, per germline (reference sequence). V lost 5 bases and J lost 9, with 23 bases in between. CDR3 nucleotide sequence: TGTGCCAGCAGTCGGGGGACAGCAGGCGACGGGAGCATTCAGTACTTC. It encodes CASSRGTAGDGSIQYF.

This sequence joins TRBV11-2 and TRBJ2-1, with 11 bases identical to TRBD2. J was trimmed by 4 bases and V by 0 bases; bases with no gene match: 11. This CDR3 is built from 19 residues. Per germline, CDR1 SGHAT and CDR2 FQNNGV. This CDR3 reads CASSLESPFTSGSYNEQFF. The DNA for the CDR3 is TGTGCCAGCAGCTTAGAGTCCCCCTTCACTAGCGGGAGTTACAATGAGCAGTTCTTC.

The chain is built from TRBV5-1 and TRBJ2-2; 9 bases agree with TRBD2. Per the germline V gene, CDR1 is SGHRS and CDR2 is YFSETQ. The V gene end was trimmed by 0 bases and the J gene end by 5 bases; junction bases not matched to a gene: 11. The CDR3 contains 18 residues. CDR3 sequence: CASSLDIAGARITGELFF. CDR3 sequence (DNA): TGCGCCAGCAGCTTGGACATAGCGGGAGCCCGGATTACCGGGGAGCTGTTTTTT.

The chain has TRBV2 and TRBJ2-1, with D perhaps TRBD2 (5 bases). Deletions cut 8 bases from V and 0 bases from J, with 11 bases between. The CDR3 contains 14 residues. Germline V gene lookup returns CDR1 SNHLY and CDR2 FYNNEI. DNA of the CDR3: TGTGCCAGCCAAGCGGCAAGCTCCTACAATGAGCAGTTCTTC. Encoded protein: CASQAASSYNEQFF. The full variable domain, rest sourced from reference TRBV2 and TRBJ2-1, is EPEVTQTPSHQVTQMGQEVILRCVPISNHLYFYWYRQILGQKVEFLVSFYNNEISEKSEIFDDQFSVERPDGSNFTLKIRSTKLEDSAMYFCASQAASSYNEQFFGPGTRLTVL.

This chain connects TRBV4-1 to TRBJ2-7; no reliable D call. Trimming took 1 base from V and 0 from J, leaving 10 bases between them. From germline, CDR1 is MGHRA and CDR2 YSYEKL. There are 15 residues in the CDR3. CDR3 DNA: TGCGCCAGCAGCCAAGGGCGGTCGAGCTCCTACGAGCAGTACTTC. It codes for CASSQGRSSSYEQYF.

Concerning this clone: Other nucleotide sequences from this sample produce the same CDR3. The chain combines TRBV12-3 or TRBV12-4 with TRBJ1-2, with 9 nucleotides matching TRBD1. The CDR3 contains 13 residues. The V segment lost 6 bases and the J segment 5 bases; nucleotides outside the gene matches: 4. CDR3 amino acids: CASSQQGAYGYTF. Written as DNA, the CDR3 is TGTGCCAGCAGCCAACAGGGGGCATATGGCTACACCTTC.

This chain joins TRBV10-3 and TRBJ1-1; D may be TRBD1 (6 bases). Germline values: CDR1 ENHRY, CDR2 SYGVKD. The ends were cut back, 6 bases at V and 1 base at J, with 15 bases in the middle. The CDR3 length is 15 residues. The CDR3 spells CAISEPGTQNTEAFF. CDR3 sequence (DNA): TGTGCCATCAGCGAGCCCGGGACACAGAACACTGAAGCTTTCTTT.